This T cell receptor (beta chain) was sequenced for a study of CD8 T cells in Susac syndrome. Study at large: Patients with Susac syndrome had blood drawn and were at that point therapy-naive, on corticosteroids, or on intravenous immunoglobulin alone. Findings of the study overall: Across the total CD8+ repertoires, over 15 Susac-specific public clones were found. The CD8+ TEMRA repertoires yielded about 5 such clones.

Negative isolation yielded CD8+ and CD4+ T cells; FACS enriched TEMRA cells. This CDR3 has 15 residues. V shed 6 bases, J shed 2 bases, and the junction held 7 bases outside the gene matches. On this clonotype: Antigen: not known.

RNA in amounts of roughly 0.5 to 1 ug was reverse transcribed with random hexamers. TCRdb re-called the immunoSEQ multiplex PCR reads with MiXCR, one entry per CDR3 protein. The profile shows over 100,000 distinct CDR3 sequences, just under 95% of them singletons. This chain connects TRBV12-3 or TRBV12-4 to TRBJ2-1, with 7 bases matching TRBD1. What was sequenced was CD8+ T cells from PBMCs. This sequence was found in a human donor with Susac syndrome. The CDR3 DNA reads TGTGCCAGCAGCACAGGGGTGAGGACCTACAATGAGCAGTTCTTC. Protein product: CASSTGVRTYNEQFF.